Described below is a single T cell receptor (beta chain) sequence and its context. Its matching antigen is unknown. The data were produced by immunoSEQ multiplex PCR, yet TCRdb's version contains in-frame clones alone and is incomplete. The table has 86,000 or so clones, about four fifths seen once; the top ten hold roughly 3%. The sample belongs to a study of T cells in localized non-small cell lung cancer. Germline V gene data show CDR1 as SGHRS and CDR2 as YFSETQ. The ends were cut back, 7 bases at V and 0 bases at J, with 17 bases in the middle. The CDR3 sequence is 15 residues long. Study-wide findings and caveats: Compared with tumor, uninvolved adjacent lung displayed greater T cell clonality, ranking highest overall.

The input for sequencing was peripheral blood, taken before any cancer treatment. The clonotype was recovered from a man aged 40 to 75 with stage I lung adenocarcinoma. This chain joins TRBV5-1 and TRBJ2-7; D is unresolved. The CDR3, as DNA: TGCGCCAGCGATGGCCGCCTTAAGGGCTCCTACGAGCAGTACTTC. Its protein product is CASDGRLKGSYEQYF.